This T cell receptor (beta chain) comes out of a study of T cell changes during pregnancy in multiple sclerosis. Trimming left V 7 bases short and J 0 bases short, with 16 bases between. CDR1 is MGHDK and CDR2 is SYGVNS in the germline V gene. There are 16 residues in the CDR3. Using immunoSEQ multiplex PCR, the repertoire was profiled, and TCRdb retains in-frame clones only, with some absent. The data show fewer than 40,000 clones, with 92% seen just once and roughly 0.38% held by the top ten. Sequencing used CD4+ T cells from peripheral blood mononuclear cells, obtained after pregnancy. J is TRBJ1-3 and V is TRBV25-1; D possibly corresponds to TRBD1 (5 bases). The sequence came from a female donor in good health, enrolled as a control in a pregnancy study. DNA of the CDR3: TGTGCCAGCACCGAGACAGAAACTTTCTCTGGAAACACCATATATTTT. This sequence encodes CASTETETFSGNTIYF.